This is a list of T cell receptor beta chains from one sample in a study of blood T cell repertoires in COVID-19. Here immunoSEQ multiplex PCR was the method, and the copy in TCRdb shows in-frame clones only, minus some. The table lists roughly 120,000 clones, around 81% of them singletons, with 2.3% in the top ten. Input material: peripheral blood. These receptors all stem from a man between 70 and 80 years old with acute or convalescent COVID-19. CDR3s include the opening cysteine and the closing phenylalanine or tryptophan. The order of the fields is CDR3 DNA, CDR3 protein, clone size, V gene, D gene, CDR3 length, J gene. D genes are given only for firm matches. Where a row states a size, it is once, few, many or the class of an expanded clone; other rows omit it.

cdr3_nt: TGCGCCAGCAGCCGGGAGACTCCCTCTGGGGCCAACGTCCTGACTTTC; cdr3_aa: CASSRETPSGANVLTF; clone_size: NA; v_call: TRBV5-1; d_call: NA; cdr3_length: 16; j_call: TRBJ2-6
cdr3_nt: TGTGCCAGCAGCTTCGGCAGGGCTTCCTACAATGAGCAGTTCTTC; cdr3_aa: CASSFGRASYNEQFF; clone_size: NA; v_call: TRBV5-6; d_call: NA; cdr3_length: 15; j_call: TRBJ2-1
cdr3_nt: TGTGCCAGCAGTTTTAACCCTCGGTACACTGAAGCTTTCTTT; cdr3_aa: CASSFNPRYTEAFF; clone_size: NA; v_call: TRBV6-5; d_call: NA; cdr3_length: 14; j_call: TRBJ1-1
cdr3_nt: TGTGCCAGCAGGACAGGGATTACCGAAGCTTTCTTT; cdr3_aa: CASRTGITEAFF; clone_size: NA; v_call: TRBV12-3/TRBV12-4; d_call: TRBD1; cdr3_length: 12; j_call: TRBJ1-1
cdr3_nt: TGTGCCAGCAGCCCTACAGGGACAGGGGGCAATCAGCCCCAGCATTTT; cdr3_aa: CASSPTGTGGNQPQHF; clone_size: NA; v_call: TRBV4-2; d_call: TRBD1; cdr3_length: 16; j_call: TRBJ1-5
cdr3_nt: TGTGCCAGCAGCCAAGCGGCGGGCAGCGACACTGAAGCTTTCTTT; cdr3_aa: CASSQAAGSDTEAFF; clone_size: NA; v_call: TRBV3-1/TRBV3-2; d_call: NA; cdr3_length: 15; j_call: TRBJ1-1
cdr3_nt: TGTGCCAGTACATTGACAGGGGGTGTTGAAAAACTGTTTTTT; cdr3_aa: CASTLTGGVEKLFF; clone_size: few; v_call: TRBV19; d_call: TRBD1; cdr3_length: 14; j_call: TRBJ1-4
cdr3_nt: TGTGCCAGCAGTGAGCTAGCGGGGGGGCCCAGTGAGCAGTTCTTC; cdr3_aa: CASSELAGGPSEQFF; clone_size: NA; v_call: TRBV6-4; d_call: TRBD2; cdr3_length: 15; j_call: TRBJ2-1
cdr3_nt: TGTGCCAGCAGCTTAGCAGGGAGCTCCTACAATGAGCAGTTCTTC; cdr3_aa: CASSLAGSSYNEQFF; clone_size: few; v_call: TRBV7-2; d_call: NA; cdr3_length: 15; j_call: TRBJ2-1
cdr3_nt: TGCGCCAGCAGCTTGGAGAGGACAGGCCTAGGTGAGCAGTTCTTC; cdr3_aa: CASSLERTGLGEQFF; clone_size: NA; v_call: TRBV5-1; d_call: TRBD1; cdr3_length: 15; j_call: TRBJ2-1
cdr3_nt: TGCGCCAGCAGTCAAAAGCACGGGGTGATGGGACAGGGGGCGAATGGTGCCTCTGGAAACACCATATATTTT; cdr3_aa: CASSQKHGVMGQGANGASGNTIYF; clone_size: NA; v_call: TRBV23-1; d_call: TRBD1; cdr3_length: 24; j_call: TRBJ1-3
cdr3_nt: TGTGCCAGCAGCTTGGGGACAGCGCTCTATAATTCACCCCTCCACTTT; cdr3_aa: CASSLGTALYNSPLHF; clone_size: few; v_call: TRBV5-6; d_call: NA; cdr3_length: 16; j_call: TRBJ1-6
cdr3_nt: TGTGCCAGCAGCCAAGGTAGCGGGGGCTCCTACGAGCAGTACTTC; cdr3_aa: CASSQGSGGSYEQYF; clone_size: NA; v_call: TRBV14; d_call: TRBD2; cdr3_length: 15; j_call: TRBJ2-7